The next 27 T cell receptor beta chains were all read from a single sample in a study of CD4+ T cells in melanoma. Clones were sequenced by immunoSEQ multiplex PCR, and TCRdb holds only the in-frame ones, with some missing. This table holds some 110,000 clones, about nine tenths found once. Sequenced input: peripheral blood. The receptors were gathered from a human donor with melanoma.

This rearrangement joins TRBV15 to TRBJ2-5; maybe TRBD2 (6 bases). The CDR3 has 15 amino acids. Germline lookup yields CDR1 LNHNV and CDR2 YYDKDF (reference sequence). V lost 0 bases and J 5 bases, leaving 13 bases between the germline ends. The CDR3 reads CATSREGEAKETQYF. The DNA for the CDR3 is TGTGCCACCAGCAGAGAAGGGGAGGCCAAGGAGACCCAGTACTTC. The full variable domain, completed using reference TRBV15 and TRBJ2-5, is DAMVIQNPRYQVTQFGKPVTLSCSQTLNHNVMYWYQQKSSQAPKLLFHYYDKDFNNEADTPDNFQSRRPNTSFCFLDIRSPGLGDTAMYLCATSREGEAKETQYFGPGTRLLVL.

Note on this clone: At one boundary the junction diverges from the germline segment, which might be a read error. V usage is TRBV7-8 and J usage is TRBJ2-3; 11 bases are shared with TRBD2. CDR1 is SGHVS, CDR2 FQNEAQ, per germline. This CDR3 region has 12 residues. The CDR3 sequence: CASSFGLAGGLF. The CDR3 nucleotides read TGTGCCAGCAGCTTCGGATTAGCGGGAGGGTTGTTT.

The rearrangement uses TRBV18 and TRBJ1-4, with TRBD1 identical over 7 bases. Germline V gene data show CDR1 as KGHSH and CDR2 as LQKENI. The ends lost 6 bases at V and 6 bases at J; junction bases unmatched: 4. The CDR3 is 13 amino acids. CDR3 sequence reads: CASSPGQDEKLFF. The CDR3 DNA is TGTGCCAGCTCCCCAGGACAGGATGAAAAACTGTTTTTT.

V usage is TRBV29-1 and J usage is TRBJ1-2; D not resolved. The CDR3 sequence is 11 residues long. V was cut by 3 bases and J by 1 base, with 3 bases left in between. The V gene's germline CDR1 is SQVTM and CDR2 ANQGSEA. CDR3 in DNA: TGCAGCGTTGACGGTAACTATGGCTACACCTTC. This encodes CSVDGNYGYTF. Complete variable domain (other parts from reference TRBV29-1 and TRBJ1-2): SAVISQKPSRDICQRGTSLTIQCQVDSQVTMMFWYRQQPGQSLTLIATANQGSEATYESGFVIDKFPISRPNLTFSTLTVSNMSPEDSSIYLCSVDGNYGYTFGSGTRLTVV.

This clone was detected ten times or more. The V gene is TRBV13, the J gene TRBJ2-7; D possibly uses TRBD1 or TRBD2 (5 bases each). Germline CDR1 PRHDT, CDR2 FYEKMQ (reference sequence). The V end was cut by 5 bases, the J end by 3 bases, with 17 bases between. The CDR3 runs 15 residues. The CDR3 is CASSHLRDQLYEQYF. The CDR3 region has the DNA TGTGCCAGCAGCCACCTCCGGGACCAACTCTACGAGCAGTACTTC.

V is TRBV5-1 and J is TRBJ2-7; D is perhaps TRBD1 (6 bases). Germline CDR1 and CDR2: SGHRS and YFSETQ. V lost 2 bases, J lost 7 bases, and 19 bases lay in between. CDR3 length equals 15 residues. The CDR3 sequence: CASSLTSTGNREQYF. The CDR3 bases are TGCGCCAGCAGCTTAACATCAACAGGGAATAGGGAGCAGTACTTC. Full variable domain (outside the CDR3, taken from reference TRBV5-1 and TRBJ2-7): KAGVTQTPRYLIKTRGQQVTLSCSPISGHRSVSWYQQTPGQGLQFLFEYFSETQRNKGNFPGRFSGRQFSNSRSEMNVSTLELGDSALYLCASSLTSTGNREQYFGPGTRLTVT.

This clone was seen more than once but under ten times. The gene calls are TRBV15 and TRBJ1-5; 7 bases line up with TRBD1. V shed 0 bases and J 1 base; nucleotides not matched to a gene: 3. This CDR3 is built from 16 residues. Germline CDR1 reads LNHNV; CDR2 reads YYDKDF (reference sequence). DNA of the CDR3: TGTGCCACCAGCAGAGAGAGGGGGCAAAGCAATCAGCCCCAGCATTTT. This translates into CATSRERGQSNQPQHF.

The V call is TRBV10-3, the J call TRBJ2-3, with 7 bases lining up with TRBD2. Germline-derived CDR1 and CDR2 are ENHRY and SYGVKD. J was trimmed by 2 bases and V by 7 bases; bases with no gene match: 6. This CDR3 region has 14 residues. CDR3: CAITSGVVTDTQYF. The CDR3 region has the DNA TGTGCCATCACAAGCGGGGTAGTCACAGATACGCAGTATTTT.

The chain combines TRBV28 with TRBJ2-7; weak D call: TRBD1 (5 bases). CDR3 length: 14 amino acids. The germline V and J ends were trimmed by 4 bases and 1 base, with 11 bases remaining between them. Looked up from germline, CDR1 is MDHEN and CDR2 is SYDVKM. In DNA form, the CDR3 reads TGTGCCAGCAGTTACAGGACGGAGTCCTACGAGCAGTACTTC. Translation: CASSYRTESYEQYF.

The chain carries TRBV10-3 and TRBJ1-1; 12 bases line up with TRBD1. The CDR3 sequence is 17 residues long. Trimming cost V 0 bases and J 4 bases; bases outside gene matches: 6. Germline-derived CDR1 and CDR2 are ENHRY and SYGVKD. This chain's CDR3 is CAISESPGQGAFTEAFF. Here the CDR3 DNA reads TGTGCCATCAGTGAGTCCCCGGGACAGGGGGCCTTCACTGAAGCTTTCTTT.

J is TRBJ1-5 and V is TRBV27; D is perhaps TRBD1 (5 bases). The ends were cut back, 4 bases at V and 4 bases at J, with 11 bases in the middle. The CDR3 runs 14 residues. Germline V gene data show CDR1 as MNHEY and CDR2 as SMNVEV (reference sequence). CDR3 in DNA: TGTGCCAGCAGTTATAATTGGGGGAATCAGCCCCAGCATTTT. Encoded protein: CASSYNWGNQPQHF.

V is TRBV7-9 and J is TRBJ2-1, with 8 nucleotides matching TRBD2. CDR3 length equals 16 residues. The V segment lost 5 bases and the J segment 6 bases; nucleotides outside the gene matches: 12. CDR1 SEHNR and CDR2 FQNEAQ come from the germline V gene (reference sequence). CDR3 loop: CASSTAIGAGVNEQFF. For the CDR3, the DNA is TGTGCCAGCAGCACAGCCATCGGAGCGGGAGTCAATGAGCAGTTCTTC.

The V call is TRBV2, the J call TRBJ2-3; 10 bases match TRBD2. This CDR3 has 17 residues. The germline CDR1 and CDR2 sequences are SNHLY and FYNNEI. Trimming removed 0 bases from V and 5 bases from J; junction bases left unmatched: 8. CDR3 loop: CASSEAKAGGRLDTQYF. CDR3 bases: TGTGCCAGCAGTGAAGCGAAAGCGGGGGGGCGGTTAGATACGCAGTATTTT.

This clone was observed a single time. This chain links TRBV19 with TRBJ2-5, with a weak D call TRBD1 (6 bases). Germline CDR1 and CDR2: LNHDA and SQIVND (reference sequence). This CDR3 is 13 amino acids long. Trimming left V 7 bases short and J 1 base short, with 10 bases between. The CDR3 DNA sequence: TGTGCCAGTATTGGGGGCAGCCAAGAGACCCAGTACTTC. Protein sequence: CASIGGSQETQYF. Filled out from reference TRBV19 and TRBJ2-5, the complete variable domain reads DGGITQSPKYLFRKEGQNVTLSCEQNLNHDAMYWYRQDPGQGLRLIYYSQIVNDFQKGDIAEGYSVSREKKESFPLTVTSAQKNPTAFYLCASIGGSQETQYFGPGTRLLVL.

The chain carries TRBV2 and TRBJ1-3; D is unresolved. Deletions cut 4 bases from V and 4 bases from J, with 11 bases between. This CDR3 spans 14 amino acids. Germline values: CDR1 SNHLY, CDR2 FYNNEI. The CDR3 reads CASSGGFTGNTIYF. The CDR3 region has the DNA TGTGCCAGCAGTGGTGGGTTCACGGGAAACACCATATATTTT.

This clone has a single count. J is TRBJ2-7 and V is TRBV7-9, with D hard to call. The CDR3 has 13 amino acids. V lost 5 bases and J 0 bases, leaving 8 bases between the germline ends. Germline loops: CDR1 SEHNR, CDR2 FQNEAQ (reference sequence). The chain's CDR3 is CASSRRLSYEQYF. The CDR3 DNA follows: TGTGCCAGCAGCCGGAGACTCTCCTACGAGCAGTACTTC.

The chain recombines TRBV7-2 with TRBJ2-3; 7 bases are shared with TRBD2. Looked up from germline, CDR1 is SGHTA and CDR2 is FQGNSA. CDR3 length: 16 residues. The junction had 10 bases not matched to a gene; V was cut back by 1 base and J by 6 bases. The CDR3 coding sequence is TGTGCCAGCAGCTTAGTTGGAGCGGGGAGTGGGGATACGCAGTATTTT. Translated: CASSLVGAGSGDTQYF.

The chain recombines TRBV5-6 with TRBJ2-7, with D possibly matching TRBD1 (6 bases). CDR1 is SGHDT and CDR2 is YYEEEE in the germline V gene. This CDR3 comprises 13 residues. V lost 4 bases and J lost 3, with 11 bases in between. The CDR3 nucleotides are TGTGCCAGCAGCCCCGGACAGTACTACGAGCAGTACTTC. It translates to CASSPGQYYEQYF.

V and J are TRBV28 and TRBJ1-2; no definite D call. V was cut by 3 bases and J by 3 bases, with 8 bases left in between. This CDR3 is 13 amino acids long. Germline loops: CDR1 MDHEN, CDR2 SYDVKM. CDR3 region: CASSLGAYYGYTF. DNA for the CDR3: TGTGCCAGCAGTTTGGGCGCTTACTATGGCTACACCTTC.

CDR3 coding DNA: TGTGCCAGCAGCGGAGGACAGGGGTCGAATGAGCAGTTCTTC. Its protein is CASSGGQGSNEQFF. The gene calls are TRBV28 and TRBJ2-1; 9 bases line up with TRBD1. Germline CDR1 reads MDHEN; CDR2 reads SYDVKM. The CDR3 contains 14 residues. The V gene end was trimmed by 6 bases and the J gene end by 7 bases; junction bases not matched to a gene: 7.

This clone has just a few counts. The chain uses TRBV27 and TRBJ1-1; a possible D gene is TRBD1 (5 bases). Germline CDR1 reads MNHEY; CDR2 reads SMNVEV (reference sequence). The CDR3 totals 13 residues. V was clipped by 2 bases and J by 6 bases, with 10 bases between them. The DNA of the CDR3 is TGTGCCAGCAGTTTAGGGGGACTGGCTGAAGCTTTCTTT. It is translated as CASSLGGLAEAFF.

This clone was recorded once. The CDR3 DNA reads as TGTGCCAGCGGGACTATCTGGGACACCGGGGAGCTGTTTTTT. It encodes CASGTIWDTGELFF. V usage is TRBV9 and J usage is TRBJ2-2; 7 bases agree with TRBD2. Per germline, CDR1 SGDLS and CDR2 YYNGEE. With V trimmed by 7 bases and J by 3 bases, 6 bases remained unmatched. The CDR3 has 14 residues.

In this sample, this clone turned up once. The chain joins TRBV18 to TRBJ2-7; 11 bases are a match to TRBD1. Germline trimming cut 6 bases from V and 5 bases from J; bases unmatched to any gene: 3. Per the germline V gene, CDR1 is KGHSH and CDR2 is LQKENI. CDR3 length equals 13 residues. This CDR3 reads CASSRDRGNEQYF. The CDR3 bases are TGTGCCAGCTCGCGGGACAGGGGGAACGAGCAGTACTTC.

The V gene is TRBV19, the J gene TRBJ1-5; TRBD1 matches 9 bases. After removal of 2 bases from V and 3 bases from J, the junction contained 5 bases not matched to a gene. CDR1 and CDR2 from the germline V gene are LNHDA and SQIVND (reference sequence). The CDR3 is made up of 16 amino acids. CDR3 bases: TGTGCCAGTAGTATATTGGGACAGGGTATCAATCAGCCCCAGCATTTT. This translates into CASSILGQGINQPQHF.

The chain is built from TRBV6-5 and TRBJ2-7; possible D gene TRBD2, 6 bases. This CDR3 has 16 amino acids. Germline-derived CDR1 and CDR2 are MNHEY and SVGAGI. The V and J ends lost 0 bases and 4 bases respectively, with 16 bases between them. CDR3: CASSYSGMAGFYEQYF. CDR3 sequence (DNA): TGTGCCAGCAGTTACTCGGGCATGGCGGGGTTTTACGAGCAGTACTTC.

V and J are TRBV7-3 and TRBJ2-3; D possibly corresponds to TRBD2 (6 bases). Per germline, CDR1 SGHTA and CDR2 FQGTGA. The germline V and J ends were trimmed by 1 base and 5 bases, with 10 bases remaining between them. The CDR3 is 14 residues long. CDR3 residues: CASSLIPGGDTQYF. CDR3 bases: TGTGCCAGCAGCTTAATTCCCGGGGGAGATACGCAGTATTTT.

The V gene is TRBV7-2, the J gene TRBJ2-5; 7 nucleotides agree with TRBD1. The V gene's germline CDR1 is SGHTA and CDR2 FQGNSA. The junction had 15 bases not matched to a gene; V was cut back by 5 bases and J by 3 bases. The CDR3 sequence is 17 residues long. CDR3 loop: CASSHGRAGGREETQYF. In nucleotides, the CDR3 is TGTGCCAGCAGCCACGGCCGTGCAGGGGGAAGGGAAGAGACCCAGTACTTC.